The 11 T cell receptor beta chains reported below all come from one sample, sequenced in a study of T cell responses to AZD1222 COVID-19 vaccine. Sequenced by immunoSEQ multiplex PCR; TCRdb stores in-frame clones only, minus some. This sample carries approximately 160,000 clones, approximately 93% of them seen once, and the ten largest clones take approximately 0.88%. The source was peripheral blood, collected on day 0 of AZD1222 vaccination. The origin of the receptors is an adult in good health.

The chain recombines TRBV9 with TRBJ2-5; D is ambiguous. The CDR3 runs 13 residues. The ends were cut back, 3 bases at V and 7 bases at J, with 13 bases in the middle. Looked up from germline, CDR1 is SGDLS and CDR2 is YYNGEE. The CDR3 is CASSARVVGTQYF. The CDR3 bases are TGTGCCAGCAGCGCCCGGGTTGTAGGGACCCAGTACTTC.

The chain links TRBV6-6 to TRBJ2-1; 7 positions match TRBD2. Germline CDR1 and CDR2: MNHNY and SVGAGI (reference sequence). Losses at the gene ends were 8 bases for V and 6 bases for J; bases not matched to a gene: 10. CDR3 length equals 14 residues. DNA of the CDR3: TGTGCCAGCGGGGGGGGACTCCCCCGCAATGAGCAGTTCTTC. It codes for CASGGGLPRNEQFF.

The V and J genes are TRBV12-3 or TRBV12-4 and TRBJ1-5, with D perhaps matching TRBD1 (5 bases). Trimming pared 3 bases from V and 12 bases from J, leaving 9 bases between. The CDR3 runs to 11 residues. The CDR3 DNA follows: TGTGCCAGCAGTTTGGGGACGGTCCAGCATTTT. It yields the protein CASSLGTVQHF.

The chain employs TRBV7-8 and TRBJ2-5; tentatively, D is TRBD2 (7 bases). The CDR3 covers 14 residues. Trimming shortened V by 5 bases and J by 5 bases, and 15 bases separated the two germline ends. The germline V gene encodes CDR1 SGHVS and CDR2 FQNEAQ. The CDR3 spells CASSRGGVAETQYF. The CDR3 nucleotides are TGTGCCAGCAGCAGGGGGGGGGTGGCGGAGACCCAGTACTTC.

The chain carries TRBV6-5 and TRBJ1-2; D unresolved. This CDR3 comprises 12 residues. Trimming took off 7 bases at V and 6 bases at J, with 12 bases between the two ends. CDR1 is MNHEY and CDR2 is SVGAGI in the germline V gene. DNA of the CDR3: TGTGCCAGCAAACCGGCACTTGATGGCTACACCTTC. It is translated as CASKPALDGYTF.

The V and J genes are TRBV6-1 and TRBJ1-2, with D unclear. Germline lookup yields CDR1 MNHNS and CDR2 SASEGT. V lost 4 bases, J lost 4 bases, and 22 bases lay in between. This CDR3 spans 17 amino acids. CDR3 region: CASSGPGPQRASYGYTF. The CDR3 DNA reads TGTGCCAGCAGTGGGCCGGGCCCCCAAAGGGCGAGCTATGGCTACACCTTC.

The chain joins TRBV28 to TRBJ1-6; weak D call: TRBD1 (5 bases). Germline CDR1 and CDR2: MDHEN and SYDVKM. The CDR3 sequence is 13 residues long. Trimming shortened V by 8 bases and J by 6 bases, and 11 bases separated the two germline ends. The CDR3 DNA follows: TGTGCCAGCCTAGGGGATGCTAATTCACCCCTCCACTTT. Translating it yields CASLGDANSPLHF.

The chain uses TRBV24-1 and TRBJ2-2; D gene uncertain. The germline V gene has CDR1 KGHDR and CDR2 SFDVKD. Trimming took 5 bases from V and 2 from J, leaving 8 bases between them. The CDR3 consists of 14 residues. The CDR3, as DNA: TGTGCCACCAGTGTGAACATCAACACCGGGGAGCTGTTTTTT. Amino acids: CATSVNINTGELFF.

CDR3: CASNTGTGSNQPQHF. CDR3 DNA sequence: TGTGCCAGCAACACCGGGACAGGGAGCAATCAGCCCCAGCATTTT. The V gene is TRBV2, the J gene TRBJ1-5; TRBD1 aligns across 9 bases. V gave up 7 bases and J gave up 1 base; unmatched junction bases: 5. Germline assignment: CDR1 SNHLY and CDR2 FYNNEI. The CDR3 contains 15 residues. Together with reference TRBV2 and TRBJ1-5, the CDR3 gives the full variable domain: EPEVTQTPSHQVTQMGQEVILRCVPISNHLYFYWYRQILGQKVEFLVSFYNNEISEKSEIFDDQFSVERPDGSNFTLKIRSTKLEDSAMYFCASNTGTGSNQPQHFGDGTRLSIL.

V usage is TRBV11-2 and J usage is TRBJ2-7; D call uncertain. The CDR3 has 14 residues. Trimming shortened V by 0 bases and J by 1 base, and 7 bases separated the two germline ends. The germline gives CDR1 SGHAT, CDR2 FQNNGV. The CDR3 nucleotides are TGTGCCAGCAGCTTAGATAGGCATTCCTACGAGCAGTACTTC. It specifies CASSLDRHSYEQYF.

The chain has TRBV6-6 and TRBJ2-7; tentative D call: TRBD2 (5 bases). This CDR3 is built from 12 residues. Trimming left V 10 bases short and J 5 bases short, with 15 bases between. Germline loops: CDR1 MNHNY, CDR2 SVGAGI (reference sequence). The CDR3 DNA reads TGTGCCACCACTCAGGCCGGGAACGAGCAGTACTTC. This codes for CATTQAGNEQYF.